This T cell receptor (beta chain) is from a study of CD8 T cells in Susac syndrome. CDR3 size: 14 residues. With 8 bases clipped from V and 2 bases from J, the junction kept 9 bases outside the gene matches. Looked up from germline, CDR1 is SQVTM and CDR2 is ANQGSEA. RNA in amounts of about 0.45 to 1 ug was reverse transcribed with random hexamers. From the immunoSEQ multiplex PCR reads, TCRdb called clonotypes with MiXCR, one entry per CDR3 protein. The data contain approximately 71,000 distinct CDR3 sequences, under 96% of them singletons. The TCR originated in a human donor with multiple sclerosis. The rearrangement uses TRBV29-1 and TRBJ2-3; TRBD2 agrees at 8 bases. The sequenced sample was CD4+ T cells from PBMCs. The CDR3 reads CSLSGLASTDTQYF. As DNA, the CDR3 is TGCAGCCTCTCAGGACTAGCCTCCACAGATACGCAGTATTTT.